This entry lists 27 T cell receptor beta chains sequenced from one sample in a study of blood T cell repertoires in COVID-19. Sequencing was performed with immunoSEQ multiplex PCR; in TCRdb, only in-frame clones are kept and a portion is missing. In the table there are more than 300,000 clones, about 83% of which are singletons. Sequenced sample: peripheral blood. These receptors all come from a woman between 50 and 59 years old with acute or convalescent COVID-19.

The chain employs TRBV27 and TRBJ2-7, with D uncertain. Trimming cost V 7 bases and J 0 bases, with 16 bases left between them. This CDR3 contains 15 residues. Germline V lookup: CDR1 MNHEY, CDR2 SMNVEV (reference sequence). The CDR3 protein is CASIPLGGISYEQYF. The CDR3 DNA sequence: TGTGCCAGCATACCGCTCGGCGGAATCTCCTACGAGCAGTACTTC.

The rearrangement links TRBV30 to TRBJ1-2, with D maybe TRBD1 (5 bases). The CDR3 contains 14 residues. Germline V CDR1 and CDR2: GTSNPN, SVGIG (reference sequence). V lost 4 bases, J lost 7 bases, and 19 bases lay in between. CDR3 in DNA: TGTGCCTGGATCTCCGGCCTCACAGGTTCTGGCTACACCTTC. Translation gives CAWISGLTGSGYTF.

The rearrangement joins TRBV6-6 to TRBJ1-4, with 7 bases identical to TRBD1. V gave up 4 bases and J gave up 7 bases; unmatched junction bases: 9. The CDR3 runs to 15 residues. Germline CDR1 and CDR2: MNHNY and SVGAGI (reference sequence). In nucleotides, the CDR3 is TGTGCCAGCAGTTCAACAGGGGTTATTAGTGAAAAACTGTTTTTT. Translating it yields CASSSTGVISEKLFF.

The genes are TRBV7-9 and TRBJ1-1; 9 bases line up with TRBD1. CDR3 length equals 14 residues. Trimming at V came to 5 bases and at J to 1 base, leaving 2 bases not matched to a gene. In germline, CDR1 is SEHNR, CDR2 FQNEAQ (reference sequence). CDR3 nucleotides: TGTGCCAGCAGCCCGGACAGGGGGAACACTGAAGCTTTCTTT. Protein product: CASSPDRGNTEAFF.

CDR3 sequence (DNA): TGTGCCACCAGTGATCCCGTTTTGAGTCATCGGAACACCGGGGAGCTGTTTTTT. It yields the protein CATSDPVLSHRNTGELFF. The V call is TRBV24-1, the J call TRBJ2-2; D gene ambiguous. Between the trimmed V and J ends, which lost 3 bases and 1 base, there was a span of 17 bases. CDR3 size: 18 residues. CDR1 and CDR2 (germline): KGHDR, SFDVKD.

The genes are TRBV20-1 and TRBJ2-4; D is ambiguous. The CDR3 has 15 amino acids. Between the trimmed V and J ends, which lost 3 bases and 1 base, there was a span of 13 bases. CDR1 and CDR2 (germline): DFQATT, SNEGSKA (reference sequence). Here the CDR3 DNA reads TGCAGTGCTAGTCTTGGCGGTATTGCCAAAAACATTCAGTACTTC. Protein sequence: CSASLGGIAKNIQYF.

This sequence joins TRBV19 and TRBJ1-1; D not certain. The V gene's germline CDR1 is LNHDA and CDR2 SQIVND (reference sequence). The CDR3 loop spans 13 amino acids. V dropped 8 bases and J dropped 1 base, with 11 bases sitting between them. The CDR3 coding sequence is TGTGCCAGTCCAAGTAATAGGAACACTGAAGCTTTCTTT. As protein: CASPSNRNTEAFF.

The chain employs TRBV6-5 and TRBJ1-2; TRBD1 might be the D (6 bases). This CDR3 has 11 residues. Trimming removed 7 bases at V and 5 bases at J, with 8 bases between. Germline lookup yields CDR1 MNHEY and CDR2 SVGAGI. CDR3 region: CASTQGYGYTF. Here the CDR3 DNA reads TGTGCCAGCACCCAGGGGTATGGCTACACCTTC.

V usage is TRBV28 and J usage is TRBJ1-6, with 7 bases lining up with TRBD1. J gave up 8 bases and V 5 bases, and 3 bases lay outside the gene matches. The CDR3 runs 13 residues. CDR1 and CDR2 (germline): MDHEN, SYDVKM. The DNA of the CDR3 is TGTGCCAGCAGTGTAGGGGGCTATTCACCCCTCCACTTT. Translated: CASSVGGYSPLHF.

V gene TRBV6-1 combines with J gene TRBJ2-1; D gene ambiguous. The CDR3 covers 12 residues. Germline V lookup: CDR1 MNHNS, CDR2 SASEGT. V lost 0 bases to trimming and J lost 12 bases, with 9 bases between them. The CDR3 sequence is CASSEARFGQFF. CDR3 coding DNA: TGTGCCAGCAGTGAAGCCCGATTCGGGCAGTTCTTC.

Only one count was recorded for this clone. The chain recombines TRBV28 with TRBJ1-5, with D maybe TRBD1 (5 bases). Germline CDR1 is MDHEN and CDR2 is SYDVKM. This CDR3 has 13 amino acids. V gave up 6 bases and J gave up 5 bases, with 11 bases separating them. This chain's CDR3 is CASRIGGYQPQHF. Here the CDR3 DNA reads TGTGCCAGCAGGATCGGGGGATATCAGCCCCAGCATTTT.

V and J are TRBV24-1 and TRBJ2-1, with a possible D match to TRBD2 (6 bases). Germline lookup yields CDR1 KGHDR and CDR2 SFDVKD. V was clipped by 4 bases and J by 10 bases, with 13 bases between them. CDR3 size: 13 residues. This CDR3 is CATSEASAAEQFF. DNA for the CDR3: TGTGCCACCAGTGAAGCTAGCGCGGCCGAGCAGTTCTTC.

V is TRBV7-9 and J is TRBJ2-1, with D possibly TRBD2 on 6 matching bases. The CDR3 loop spans 13 amino acids. Deletions cut 8 bases from V and 2 bases from J, with 10 bases between. CDR1 and CDR2 from the germline V gene are SEHNR and FQNEAQ (reference sequence). CDR3 protein: CASCRETYNEQFF. The CDR3 nucleotides read TGTGCCAGCTGCCGGGAGACCTACAATGAGCAGTTCTTC. Filled out from reference TRBV7-9 and TRBJ2-1, the complete variable domain reads DTGVSQNPRHKITKRGQNVTFRCDPISEHNRLYWYRQTLGQGPEFLTYFQNEAQLEKSRLLSDRFSAERPKGSFSTLEIQRTEQGDSAMYLCASCRETYNEQFFGPGTRLTVL.

The CDR3 loop reads CASSFQAGGETQYF. The CDR3 DNA is TGTGCCAGCAGCTTTCAAGCGGGAGGAGAGACCCAGTACTTC. The genes are TRBV7-2 and TRBJ2-5, with 9 bases aligning to TRBD2. The length of the CDR3 is 14 residues. The V segment lost 3 bases and the J segment 4 bases; nucleotides outside the gene matches: 3. CDR1 is SGHTA, CDR2 FQGNSA, per germline.

V gene TRBV5-1 combines with J gene TRBJ2-2, with D possibly matching TRBD2 (5 bases). Germline V gene data show CDR1 as SGHRS and CDR2 as YFSETQ. Trimming took 0 bases from V and 4 from J, leaving 7 bases between them. The CDR3 length is 14 residues. The CDR3 here is CASSLGGLTGELFF. Written as DNA, the CDR3 is TGCGCCAGCAGCTTGGGCGGACTCACCGGGGAGCTGTTTTTT.

The chain links TRBV2 to TRBJ2-7; D gene ambiguous. The CDR3 sequence is 14 residues long. V shed 4 bases and J shed 5 bases, with 15 bases lying between them. Germline lookup yields CDR1 SNHLY and CDR2 FYNNEI. The CDR3 DNA reads TGTGCCAGCAGTGTTCGGGTAATAGGTCACGAGCAGTACTTC. Amino acid sequence: CASSVRVIGHEQYF.

This chain joins TRBV6-5 and TRBJ1-1; 10 bases are shared with TRBD1. The J segment lost 1 base and the V segment lost 6 bases, leaving 5 bases of the junction unmatched. The germline V gene has CDR1 MNHEY and CDR2 SVGAGI. The CDR3 consists of 15 residues. In DNA, the CDR3 is TGTGCCAGCAGCTCCCGGGACAGGGGGAACACTGAAGCTTTCTTT. This gives the protein CASSSRDRGNTEAFF.

The rearrangement uses TRBV19 and TRBJ1-6; TRBD1 matches at 7 bases. The ends lost 5 bases at V and 7 bases at J; junction bases unmatched: 5. Germline lookup yields CDR1 LNHDA and CDR2 SQIVND (reference sequence). The CDR3 has 14 residues. The CDR3 is CASSWGQNNSPLHF. In nucleotides, the CDR3 is TGTGCCAGTAGTTGGGGACAGAACAATTCACCCCTCCACTTT.

This chain connects TRBV3-1 (or the pseudogene TRBV3-2) to TRBJ2-5, with 10 bases fitting TRBD1. The germline V gene has CDR1 LGHDT and CDR2 YNNKEL (reference sequence). The CDR3 consists of 15 residues. Losses at the gene ends were 1 base for V and 5 bases for J; bases not matched to a gene: 4. The CDR3 region is CASSQVGTGDETQYF. The CDR3 bases are TGTGCCAGCAGCCAAGTAGGGACAGGGGACGAGACCCAGTACTTC.

The chain is built from TRBV3-1 (or the pseudogene TRBV3-2) and TRBJ2-3, with D perhaps matching TRBD1 (6 bases). V was shortened by 4 bases and J by 0 bases, with 11 bases between the two germline ends. CDR1 and CDR2 (germline): LGHDT, YNNKEL (reference sequence). There are 15 residues in the CDR3. Written as DNA, the CDR3 is TGTGCCAGCAGCCTGCAGGGGCCTAGCACAGATACGCAGTATTTT. Its protein product is CASSLQGPSTDTQYF.

J is TRBJ2-1 and V is TRBV18; D not resolved. Germline CDR1 KGHSH, CDR2 LQKENI. The CDR3 runs to 13 residues. Trimming took 2 bases from V and 9 from J, leaving 11 bases between them. As DNA, the CDR3 is TGTGCCAGCTCACCATCTAGGTTCACTGAGCAGTTCTTC. Amino acid sequence: CASSPSRFTEQFF.

The gene calls are TRBV9 and TRBJ2-5, with D maybe TRBD2 (5 bases). The CDR3 is made up of 14 amino acids. Germline V gene data show CDR1 as SGDLS and CDR2 as YYNGEE. V was clipped by 0 bases and J by 1 base, with 7 bases between them. The CDR3 DNA sequence: TGTGCCAGCAGCGTAGGGACTTCCCAAGAGACCCAGTACTTC. Translating gives CASSVGTSQETQYF.

V gene TRBV15 combines with J gene TRBJ2-6, with D tentatively TRBD2 (5 bases). The CDR3 length is 14 residues. Germline loops: CDR1 LNHNV, CDR2 YYDKDF (reference sequence). Trimming took 5 bases from V and 9 from J, leaving 14 bases between them. The CDR3: CATSQSSGVNVLTF. CDR3 nucleotides: TGTGCCACCAGCCAGTCCAGCGGTGTCAACGTCCTGACTTTC.

This chain uses TRBV7-2 with TRBJ1-5; unclear D gene. V dropped 6 bases and J dropped 5 bases, with 11 bases sitting between them. CDR1 is SGHTA, CDR2 FQGNSA, per germline. The CDR3 runs to 13 residues. The CDR3 nucleotides read TGTGCCAGCAGTTTCGCGGGAGATCAGCCCCAGCATTTT. Its protein product is CASSFAGDQPQHF.

The chain couples TRBV6-5 to TRBJ2-7, with TRBD1 as a possible D gene (5 bases). The CDR3 loop spans 14 amino acids. V was clipped by 4 bases and J by 7 bases, with 17 bases between them. Looked up from germline, CDR1 is MNHEY and CDR2 is SVGAGI. CDR3 region: CASSWTLPPMEQYF. CDR3 bases: TGTGCCAGCAGTTGGACACTCCCGCCGATGGAGCAGTACTTC.

The genes are TRBV7-3 and TRBJ1-2; 7 positions match TRBD1. The CDR3 runs to 13 residues. V was clipped by 5 bases and J by 4 bases; unmatched bases: 4. Germline CDR1 and CDR2: SGHTA and FQGTGA. CDR3 sequence (DNA): TGTGCCAGCAGCCCGGGACAGCTCTATGGCTACACCTTC. Amino acids: CASSPGQLYGYTF.

This clone was picked up a small number of times. V and J are TRBV23-1 and TRBJ2-3; 8 bases agree with TRBD2. Being an ORF, TRBV23-1 has a function that is uncertain. The CDR3 spans 16 residues. V lost 2 bases, J lost 1 base, and 5 bases stayed unmatched. The CDR3 is CASSQSGSCGTDTQYF. The CDR3 nucleotides are TGCGCCAGCAGTCAAAGCGGGAGTTGTGGCACAGATACGCAGTATTTT.